This TCR beta chain appears in the sequencing data of a study of T cell responses to AZD1222 COVID-19 vaccine. Produced via immunoSEQ multiplex PCR; TCRdb's table is partial and in-frame only. This sample has roughly 120,000 clones, with around 90% found just once. General study points: Baseline seropositives among AZD1222 recipients totaled only five to seven. All repertoire sampling was performed exclusively after the peak T cell response. Clonal diversity was possibly underestimated; the donors were predominantly white British and more often female.

On this clone: Its antigen is as yet unknown.

V lost 9 bases to trimming and J lost 0 bases, with 12 bases between them. Germline V CDR1 and CDR2: SEHNR, FQNEAQ (reference sequence). CDR3 size: 14 residues. This receptor was identified in an adult in good health. Sample: peripheral blood, taken on day 0 of AZD1222 vaccination. The chain carries TRBV7-9 and TRBJ2-1; D gene uncertain. DNA for the CDR3: TGTGCCAGTCTACAGCAGAGCTCCTACAATGAGCAGTTCTTC. It codes for CASLQQSSYNEQFF.